This note documents a single TCR beta chain sequence. TCRdb's table, derived via immunoSEQ multiplex PCR, lists solely in-frame clones and lacks some. The sample has around 300,000 clones; about 87% are singletons. This record comes from a study of blood T cell repertoires in COVID-19. The receptor was isolated from a woman aged 45 to 65 who had recovered from COVID-19. Sequenced sample: PBMCs or T cells enriched from blood (not recorded which).

Written as DNA, the CDR3 is TGCGCCAGCAGCCCCTCGGACAGGGACAATGAGCAGTTCTTC. Protein: CASSPSDRDNEQFF. V is TRBV4-3 and J is TRBJ2-1, with TRBD1 matching 8 bases. J was trimmed by 5 bases and V by 4 bases; bases with no gene match: 4. Germline lookup yields CDR1 LGHNA and CDR2 YSLEER. This CDR3 contains 14 residues.